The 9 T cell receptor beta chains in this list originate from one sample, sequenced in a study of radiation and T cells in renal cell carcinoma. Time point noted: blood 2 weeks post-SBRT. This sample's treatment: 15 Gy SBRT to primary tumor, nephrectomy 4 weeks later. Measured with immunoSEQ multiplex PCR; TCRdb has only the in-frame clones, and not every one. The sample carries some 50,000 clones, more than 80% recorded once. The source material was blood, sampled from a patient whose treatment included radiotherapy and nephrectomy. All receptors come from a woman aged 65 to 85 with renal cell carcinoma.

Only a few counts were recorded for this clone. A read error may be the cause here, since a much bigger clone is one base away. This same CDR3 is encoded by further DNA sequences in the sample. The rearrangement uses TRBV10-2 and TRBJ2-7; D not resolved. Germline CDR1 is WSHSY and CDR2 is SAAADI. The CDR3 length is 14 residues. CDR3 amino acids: CASCVGWPSYELYF. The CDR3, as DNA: TGCGCCAGCTGTGTGGGGTGGCCGAGCTACGAGCTGTACTTC.

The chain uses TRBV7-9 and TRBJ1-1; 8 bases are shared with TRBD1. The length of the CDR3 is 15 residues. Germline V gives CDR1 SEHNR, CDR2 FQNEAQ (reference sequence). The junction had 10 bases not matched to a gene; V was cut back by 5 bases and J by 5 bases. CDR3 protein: CASSPLQGAYTEAFF. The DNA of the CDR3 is TGTGCCAGCAGCCCCCTTCAGGGGGCGTATACTGAAGCTTTCTTT.

DNA for the CDR3: TGCGCCAGCAGTGAGTCGTATGAGCAGTTCTTC. This codes for CASSESYEQFF. The chain joins TRBV10-2 to TRBJ2-1, with D unclear. The V gene lost 0 bases and the J gene lost 8 bases, with 2 bases spanning the gap. Germline CDR1 WSHSY, CDR2 SAAADI. This CDR3 has 11 amino acids.

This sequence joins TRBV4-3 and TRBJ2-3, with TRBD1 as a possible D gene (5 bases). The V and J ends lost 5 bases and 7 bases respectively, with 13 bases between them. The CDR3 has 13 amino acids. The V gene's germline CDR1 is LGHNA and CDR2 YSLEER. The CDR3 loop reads CASSEAGKNTQYF. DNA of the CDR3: TGCGCCAGCAGCGAGGCAGGGAAGAATACGCAGTATTTT.

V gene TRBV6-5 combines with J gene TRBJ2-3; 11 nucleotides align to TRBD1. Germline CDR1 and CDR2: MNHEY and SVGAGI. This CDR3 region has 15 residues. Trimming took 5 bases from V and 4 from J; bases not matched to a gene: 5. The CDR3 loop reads CASSRPGQGADTQYF. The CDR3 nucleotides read TGTGCCAGCAGTAGACCGGGACAGGGGGCAGATACGCAGTATTTT.

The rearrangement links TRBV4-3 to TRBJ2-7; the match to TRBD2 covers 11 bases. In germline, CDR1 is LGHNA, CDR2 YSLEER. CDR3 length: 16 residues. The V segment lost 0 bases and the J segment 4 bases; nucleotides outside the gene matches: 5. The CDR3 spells CASSQDPTSGSYEQYF. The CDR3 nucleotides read TGCGCCAGCAGCCAAGATCCCACTAGCGGGAGTTACGAGCAGTACTTC.

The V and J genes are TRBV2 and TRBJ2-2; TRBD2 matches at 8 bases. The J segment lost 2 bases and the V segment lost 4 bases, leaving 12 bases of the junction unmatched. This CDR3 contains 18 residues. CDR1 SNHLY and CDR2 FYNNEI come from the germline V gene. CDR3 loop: CASSGPRGGIPNTGELFF. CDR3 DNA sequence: TGTGCCAGCAGTGGGCCCCGGGGGGGCATTCCCAACACCGGGGAGCTGTTTTTT.

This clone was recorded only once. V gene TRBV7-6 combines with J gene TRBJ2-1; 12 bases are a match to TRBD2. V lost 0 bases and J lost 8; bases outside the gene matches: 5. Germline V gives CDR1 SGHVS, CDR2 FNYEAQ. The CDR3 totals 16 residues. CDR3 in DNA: TGTGCCAGCAGCTTAGCGGCCCTAGCGGGGGGGCATGAGCAGTTCTTC. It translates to CASSLAALAGGHEQFF.

The CDR3 DNA reads as TGTGCCAGCAGGGGACAGGGGCCCTACAATGAGCAGTTCTTC. Translated: CASRGQGPYNEQFF. This sequence joins TRBV7-9 and TRBJ2-1, with 10 bases aligning to TRBD1. Germline loops: CDR1 SEHNR, CDR2 FQNEAQ (reference sequence). After removal of 6 bases from V and 2 bases from J, the junction contained 1 base not matched to a gene. This CDR3 is built from 14 residues.